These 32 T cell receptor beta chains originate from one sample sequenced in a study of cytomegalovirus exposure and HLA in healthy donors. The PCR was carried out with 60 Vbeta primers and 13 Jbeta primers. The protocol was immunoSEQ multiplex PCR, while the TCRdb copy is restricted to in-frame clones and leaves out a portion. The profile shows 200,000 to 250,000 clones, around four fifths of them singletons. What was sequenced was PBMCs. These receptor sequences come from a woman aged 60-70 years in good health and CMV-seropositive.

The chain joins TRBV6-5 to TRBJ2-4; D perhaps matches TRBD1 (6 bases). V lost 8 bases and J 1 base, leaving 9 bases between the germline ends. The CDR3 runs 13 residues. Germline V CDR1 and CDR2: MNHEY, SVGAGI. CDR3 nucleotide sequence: TGTGCCAGCGAAGACAGGGCCAAAAACATTCAGTACTTC. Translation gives CASEDRAKNIQYF.

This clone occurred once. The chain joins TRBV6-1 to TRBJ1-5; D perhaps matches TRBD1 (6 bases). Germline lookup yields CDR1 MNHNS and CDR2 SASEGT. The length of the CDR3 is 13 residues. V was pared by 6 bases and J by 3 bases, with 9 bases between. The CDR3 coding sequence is TGTGCCAGCAGGACAGGTTACAATCAGCCCCAGCATTTT. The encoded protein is CASRTGYNQPQHF.

The CDR3 coding sequence is TGTGCCTGGAGTCTTCAGCGGGGGCGTGAGCAGTTCTTC. It specifies CAWSLQRGREQFF. J is TRBJ2-1 and V is TRBV30; 8 bases are a match to TRBD2. CDR3 length: 13 residues. The junction had 6 bases not matched to a gene; V was cut back by 2 bases and J by 9 bases. The V gene's germline CDR1 is GTSNPN and CDR2 SVGIG (reference sequence).

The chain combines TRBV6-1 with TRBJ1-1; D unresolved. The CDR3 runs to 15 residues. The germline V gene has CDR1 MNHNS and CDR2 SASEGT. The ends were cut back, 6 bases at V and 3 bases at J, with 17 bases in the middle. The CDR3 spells CASRPFLGTDTEAFF. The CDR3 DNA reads TGTGCCAGCAGACCTTTTTTGGGCACCGACACTGAAGCTTTCTTT.

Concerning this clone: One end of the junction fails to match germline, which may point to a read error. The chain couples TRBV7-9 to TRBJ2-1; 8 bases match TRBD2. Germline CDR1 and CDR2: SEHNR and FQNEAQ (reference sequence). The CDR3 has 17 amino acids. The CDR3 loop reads CSSSSPISGASYNEQFF. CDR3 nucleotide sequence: TGTTCCAGCAGCTCCCCCATTAGCGGGGCCTCCTACAATGAGCAGTTCTTC.

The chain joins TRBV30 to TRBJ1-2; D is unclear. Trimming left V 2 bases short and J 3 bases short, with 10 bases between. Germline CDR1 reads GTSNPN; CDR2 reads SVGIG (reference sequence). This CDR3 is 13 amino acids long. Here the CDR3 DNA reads TGTGCCTGGAGTCTACCTCCCGACTATGGCTACACCTTC. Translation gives CAWSLPPDYGYTF.

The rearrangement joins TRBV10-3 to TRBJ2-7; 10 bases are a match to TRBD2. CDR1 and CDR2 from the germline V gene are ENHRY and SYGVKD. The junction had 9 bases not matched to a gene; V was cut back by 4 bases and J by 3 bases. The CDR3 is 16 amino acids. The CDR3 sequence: CAISGQVAGGDYEQYF. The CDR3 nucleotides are TGTGCCATCAGTGGGCAGGTAGCGGGGGGAGACTACGAGCAGTACTTC.

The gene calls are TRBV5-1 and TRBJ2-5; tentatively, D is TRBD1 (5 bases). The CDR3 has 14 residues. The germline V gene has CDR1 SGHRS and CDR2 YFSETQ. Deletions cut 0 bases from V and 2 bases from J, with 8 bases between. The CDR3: CASSLGRVQETQYF. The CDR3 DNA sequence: TGCGCCAGCAGCTTGGGCAGGGTACAAGAGACCCAGTACTTC. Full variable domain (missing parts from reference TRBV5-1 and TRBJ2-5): KAGVTQTPRYLIKTRGQQVTLSCSPISGHRSVSWYQQTPGQGLQFLFEYFSETQRNKGNFPGRFSGRQFSNSRSEMNVSTLELGDSALYLCASSLGRVQETQYFGPGTRLLVL.

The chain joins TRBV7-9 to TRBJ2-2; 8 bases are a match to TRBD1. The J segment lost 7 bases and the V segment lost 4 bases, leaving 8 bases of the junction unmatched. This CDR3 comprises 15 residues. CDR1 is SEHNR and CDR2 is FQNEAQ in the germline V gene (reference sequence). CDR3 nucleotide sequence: TGTGCCAGCAGCTCCCGGACAGGGTCTGGCGGGGAGCTGTTTTTT. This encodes CASSSRTGSGGELFF.

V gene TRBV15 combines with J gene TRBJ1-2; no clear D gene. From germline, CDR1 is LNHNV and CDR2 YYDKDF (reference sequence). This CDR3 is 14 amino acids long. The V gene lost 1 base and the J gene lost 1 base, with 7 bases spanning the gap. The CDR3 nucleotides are TGTGCCACCAGCAGAGGCGAGGGTAACTATGGCTACACCTTC. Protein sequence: CATSRGEGNYGYTF.

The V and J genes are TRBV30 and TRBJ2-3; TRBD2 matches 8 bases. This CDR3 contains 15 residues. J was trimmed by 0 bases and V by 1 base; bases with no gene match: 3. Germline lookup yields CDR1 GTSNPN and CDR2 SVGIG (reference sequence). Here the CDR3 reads CAWSAAGGSTDTQYF. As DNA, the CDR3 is TGTGCCTGGAGTGCGGCGGGGGGTAGCACAGATACGCAGTATTTT.

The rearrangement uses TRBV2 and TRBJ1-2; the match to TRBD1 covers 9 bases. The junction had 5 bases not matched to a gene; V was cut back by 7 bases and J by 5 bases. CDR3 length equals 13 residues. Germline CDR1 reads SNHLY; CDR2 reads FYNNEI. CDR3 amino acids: CASTPGQGYGYTF. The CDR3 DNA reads TGTGCCAGCACTCCGGGACAGGGTTATGGCTACACCTTC.

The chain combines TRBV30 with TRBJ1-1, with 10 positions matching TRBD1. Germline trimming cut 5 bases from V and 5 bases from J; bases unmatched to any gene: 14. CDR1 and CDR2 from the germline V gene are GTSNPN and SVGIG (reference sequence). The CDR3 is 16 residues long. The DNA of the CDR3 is TGTGCCTGGGGCTGGACAGGGGGATTTGGGGCAACTGAAGCTTTCTTT. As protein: CAWGWTGGFGATEAFF.

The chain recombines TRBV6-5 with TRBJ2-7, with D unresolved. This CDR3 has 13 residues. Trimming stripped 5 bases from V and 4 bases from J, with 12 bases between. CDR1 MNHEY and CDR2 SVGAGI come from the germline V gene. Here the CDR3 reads CASSGATSYEQYF. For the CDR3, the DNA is TGTGCCAGCAGTGGAGCCACGTCTTACGAGCAGTACTTC.

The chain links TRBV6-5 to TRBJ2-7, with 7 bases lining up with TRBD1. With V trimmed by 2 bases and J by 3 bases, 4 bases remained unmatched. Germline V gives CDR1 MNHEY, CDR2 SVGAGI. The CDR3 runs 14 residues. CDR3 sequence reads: CASSYRGQNYEQYF. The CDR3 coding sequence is TGTGCCAGCAGTTACCGGGGACAGAACTACGAGCAGTACTTC.

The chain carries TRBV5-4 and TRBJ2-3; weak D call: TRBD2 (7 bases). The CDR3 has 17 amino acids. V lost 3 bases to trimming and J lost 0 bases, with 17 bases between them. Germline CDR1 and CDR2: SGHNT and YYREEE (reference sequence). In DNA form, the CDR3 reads TGTGCCAGCAGCTCCAGAGGGGGGGGCATAAGCACAGATACGCAGTATTTT. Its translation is CASSSRGGGISTDTQYF.

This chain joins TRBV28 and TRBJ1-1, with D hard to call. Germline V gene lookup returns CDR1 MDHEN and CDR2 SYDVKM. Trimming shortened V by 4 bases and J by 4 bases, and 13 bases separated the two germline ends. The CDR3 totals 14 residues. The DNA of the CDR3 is TGTGCCAGCAGTTACCCAGGATTCGGCACTGAAGCTTTCTTT. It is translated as CASSYPGFGTEAFF.

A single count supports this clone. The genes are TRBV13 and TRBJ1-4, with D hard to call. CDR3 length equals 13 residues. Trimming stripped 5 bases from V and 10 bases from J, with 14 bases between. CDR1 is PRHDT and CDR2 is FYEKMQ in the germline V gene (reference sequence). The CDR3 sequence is CASSLGLLSKLFF. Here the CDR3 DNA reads TGTGCCAGCAGCCTTGGACTGCTATCAAAACTGTTTTTT.

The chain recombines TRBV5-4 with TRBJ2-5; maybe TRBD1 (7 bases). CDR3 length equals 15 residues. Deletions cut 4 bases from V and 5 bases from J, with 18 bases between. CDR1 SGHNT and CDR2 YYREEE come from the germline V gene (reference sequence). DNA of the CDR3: TGTGCCAGCAGCCCCGGAGGGGGCCAGTGGGAGACCCAGTACTTC. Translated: CASSPGGGQWETQYF.

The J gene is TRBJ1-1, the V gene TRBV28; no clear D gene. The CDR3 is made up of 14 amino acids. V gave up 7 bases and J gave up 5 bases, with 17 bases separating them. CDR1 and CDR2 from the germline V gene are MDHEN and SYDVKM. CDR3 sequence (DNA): TGTGCCAGCACCCCGCCAGGAGGAAAGACTGAAGCTTTCTTT. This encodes CASTPPGGKTEAFF.

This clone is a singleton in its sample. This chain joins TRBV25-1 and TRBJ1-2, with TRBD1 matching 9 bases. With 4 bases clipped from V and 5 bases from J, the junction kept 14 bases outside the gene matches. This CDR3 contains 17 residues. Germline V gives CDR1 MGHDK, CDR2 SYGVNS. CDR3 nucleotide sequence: TGTGCCAGCAGTGCCCGACCGGGACAGGGAGCGGAGTATGGCTACACCTTC. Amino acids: CASSARPGQGAEYGYTF.

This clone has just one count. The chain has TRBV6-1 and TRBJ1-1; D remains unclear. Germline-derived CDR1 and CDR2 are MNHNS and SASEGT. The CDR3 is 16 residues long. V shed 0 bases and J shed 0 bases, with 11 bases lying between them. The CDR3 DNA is TGTGCCAGCAGTGAAGCCTTTTCGGGATTGAACACTGAAGCTTTCTTT. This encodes CASSEAFSGLNTEAFF.

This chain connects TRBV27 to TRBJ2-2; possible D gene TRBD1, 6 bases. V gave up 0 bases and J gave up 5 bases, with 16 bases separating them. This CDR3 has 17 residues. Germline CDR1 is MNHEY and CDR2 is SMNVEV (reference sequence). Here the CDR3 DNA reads TGTGCCAGCAGTTTATCTTATGCAGGGGTATTGACCGGGGAGCTGTTTTTT. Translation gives CASSLSYAGVLTGELFF.

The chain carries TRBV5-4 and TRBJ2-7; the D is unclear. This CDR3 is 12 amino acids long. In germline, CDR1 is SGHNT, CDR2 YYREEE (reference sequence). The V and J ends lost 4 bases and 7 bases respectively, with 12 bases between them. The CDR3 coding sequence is TGTGCCAGCAGCACTGAGGCTCGGGAGCAGTACTTC. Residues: CASSTEAREQYF.

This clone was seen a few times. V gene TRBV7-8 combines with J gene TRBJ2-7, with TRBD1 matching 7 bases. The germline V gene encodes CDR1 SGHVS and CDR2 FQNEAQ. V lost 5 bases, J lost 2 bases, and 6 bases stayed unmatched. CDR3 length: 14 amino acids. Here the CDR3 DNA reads TGTGCCAGCAGCGCGTCTAGGGGGCCCTACGAGCAGTACTTC. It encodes CASSASRGPYEQYF.

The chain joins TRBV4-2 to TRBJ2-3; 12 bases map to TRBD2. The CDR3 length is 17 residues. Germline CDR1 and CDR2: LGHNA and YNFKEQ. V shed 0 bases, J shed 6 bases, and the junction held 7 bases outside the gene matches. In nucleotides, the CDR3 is TGTGCCAGCAGCCAAGATTTGCTAGCGGGGGGGCGCGATACGCAGTATTTT. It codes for CASSQDLLAGGRDTQYF.

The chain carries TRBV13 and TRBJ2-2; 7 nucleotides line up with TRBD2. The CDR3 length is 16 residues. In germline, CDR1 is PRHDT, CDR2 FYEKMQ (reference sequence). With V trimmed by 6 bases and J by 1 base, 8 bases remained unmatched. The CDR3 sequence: CASSPGGDWNTGELFF. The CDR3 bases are TGTGCCAGCAGTCCTGGGGGGGATTGGAACACCGGGGAGCTGTTTTTT.

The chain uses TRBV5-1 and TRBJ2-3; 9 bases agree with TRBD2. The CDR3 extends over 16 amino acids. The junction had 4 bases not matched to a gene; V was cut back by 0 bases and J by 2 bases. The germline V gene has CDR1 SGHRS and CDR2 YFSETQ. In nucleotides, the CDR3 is TGCGCCAGCAGCTTGGGGACTAGCGTTAACACAGATACGCAGTATTTT. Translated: CASSLGTSVNTDTQYF.

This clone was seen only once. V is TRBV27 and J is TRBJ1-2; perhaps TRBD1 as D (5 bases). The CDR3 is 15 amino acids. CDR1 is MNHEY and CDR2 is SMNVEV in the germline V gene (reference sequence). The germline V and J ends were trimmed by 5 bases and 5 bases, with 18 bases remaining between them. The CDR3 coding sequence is TGTGCCAGCAGTCGAAGGGGTTTCCTCGAGTATGGCTACACCTTC. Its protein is CASSRRGFLEYGYTF.

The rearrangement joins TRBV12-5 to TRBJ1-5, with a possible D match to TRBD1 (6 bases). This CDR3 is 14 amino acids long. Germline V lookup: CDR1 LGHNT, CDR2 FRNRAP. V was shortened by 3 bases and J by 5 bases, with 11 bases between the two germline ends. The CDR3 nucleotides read TGTGCTAGTGGTTTCGTCAGGGGATATCAGCCCCAGCATTTT. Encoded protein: CASGFVRGYQPQHF. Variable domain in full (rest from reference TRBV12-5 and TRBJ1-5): DARVTQTPRHKVTEMGQEVTMRCQPILGHNTVFWYRQTMMQGLELLAYFRNRAPLDDSGMPKDRFSAEMPDATLATLKIQPSEPRDSAVYFCASGFVRGYQPQHFGDGTRLSIL.

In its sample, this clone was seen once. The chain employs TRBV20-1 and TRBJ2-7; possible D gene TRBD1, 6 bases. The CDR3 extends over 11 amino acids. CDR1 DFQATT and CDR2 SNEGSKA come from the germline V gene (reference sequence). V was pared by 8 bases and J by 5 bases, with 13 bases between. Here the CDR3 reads CSPRQGNEQYF. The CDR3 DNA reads TGCAGTCCAAGGCAGGGGAACGAGCAGTACTTC.

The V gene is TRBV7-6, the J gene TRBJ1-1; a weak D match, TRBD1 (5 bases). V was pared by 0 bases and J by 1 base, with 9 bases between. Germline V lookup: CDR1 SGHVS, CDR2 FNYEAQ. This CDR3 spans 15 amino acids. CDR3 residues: CASSLARQSNTEAFF. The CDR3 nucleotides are TGTGCCAGCAGCTTAGCTCGACAGTCGAACACTGAAGCTTTCTTT.